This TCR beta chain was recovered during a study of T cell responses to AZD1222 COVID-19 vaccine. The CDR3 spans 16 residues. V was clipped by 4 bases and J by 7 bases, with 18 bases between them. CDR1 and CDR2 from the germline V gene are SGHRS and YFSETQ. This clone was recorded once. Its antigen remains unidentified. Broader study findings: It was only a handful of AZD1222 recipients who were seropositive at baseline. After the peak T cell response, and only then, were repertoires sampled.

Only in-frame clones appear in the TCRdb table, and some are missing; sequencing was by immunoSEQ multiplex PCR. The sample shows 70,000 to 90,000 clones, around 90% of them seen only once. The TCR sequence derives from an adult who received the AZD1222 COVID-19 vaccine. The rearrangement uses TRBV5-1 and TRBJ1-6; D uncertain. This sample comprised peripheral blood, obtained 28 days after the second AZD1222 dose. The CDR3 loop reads CASSPSDGGWNSPLHF. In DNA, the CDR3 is TGCGCCAGCAGCCCCTCGGACGGCGGTTGGAATTCACCCCTCCACTTT.